The 18 T cell receptor beta chains presented below share a single source sample, sequenced in a study of T-cell memory formation after mild COVID-19 (dated by TCRdb to the early 2020s). Library preparation was by 5' RACE. These reads were obtained on an Illumina NovaSeq 6000. The public reads were reanalyzed by TCRdb: fastp trimming at Q25, MiXCR alignment, in-frame beta chains only. Every entry covers one CDR3 protein and lists the most common genes and DNA from its rows. For this sample there are about 170,000 distinct CDR3 sequences; approximately 13% appear just once. Of the sample, approximately 3.4% falls within the top ten clones. Sequencing used PBMCs or a T cell subset sorted from them (not recorded which). The receptors were sampled from a man aged 18 to 35 who had mild COVID-19 (a few samples of this study predate the infection). The sample titles of this study are shuffled in the database, so cell type and time point are left out; the donor was told from shared clones.

The chain carries TRBV4-2 and TRBJ2-3; 14 bases line up with TRBD2. The germline V gene encodes CDR1 LGHNA and CDR2 YNFKEQ. The CDR3 covers 17 residues. The trim removed 5 bases at V and 5 bases at J, leaving 9 bases unmatched. The CDR3 DNA follows: TGTGCCAGCAGCAGTAGGGCCGGACTAGCGGGGGGAGATACGCAGTATTTT. Encoded protein: CASSSRAGLAGGDTQYF.

This clonotype was picked up a small number of times. The rearrangement links TRBV4-3 to TRBJ2-1; unclear D gene. The CDR3 covers 15 residues. Germline assignment: CDR1 LGHNA and CDR2 YSLEER. V was pared by 0 bases and J by 9 bases, with 15 bases between. The CDR3 sequence: CASSQDYGAWVEQFF. CDR3 bases: TGCGCCAGCAGCCAAGATTACGGAGCGTGGGTTGAGCAGTTCTTC.

This clonotype was picked up many times. The genes are TRBV7-2 and TRBJ2-1; D is undetermined. The germline V gene encodes CDR1 SGHTA and CDR2 FQGNSA. The V gene lost 1 base and the J gene lost 5 bases, with 6 bases spanning the gap. The CDR3 covers 13 residues. The CDR3 sequence is CASSLGWDNEQFF. The CDR3 DNA follows: TGTGCCAGCAGCTTAGGCTGGGACAATGAGCAGTTCTTC.

This clonotype was recorded a few times. In DNA form, the CDR3 reads TGTGCCAGCAGTTCTAGCGGGCCAACCGATACGCAGTATTTT. Translation gives CASSSSGPTDTQYF. This chain links TRBV6-2 or TRBV6-3 with TRBJ2-3; TRBD2 matches at 8 bases. J was trimmed by 6 bases and V by 4 bases; bases with no gene match: 6. The CDR3 has 14 residues. Germline CDR1 MNHEY, CDR2 SVGEGT.

The table lists this clonotype with many counts. J is TRBJ2-5 and V is TRBV5-1; no clear D gene. CDR1 is SGHRS and CDR2 is YFSETQ in the germline V gene. The CDR3 sequence is 14 residues long. Between the trimmed V and J ends, which lost 2 bases and 4 bases, there was a span of 12 bases. The CDR3 loop is CASSLRAGGETQYF. CDR3 nucleotides: TGCGCCAGCAGCTTAAGGGCAGGCGGAGAGACCCAGTACTTC.

CDR3 protein: CSASGRAFYGYTF. CDR3 DNA: TGCAGTGCTTCCGGACGGGCTTTCTATGGCTACACCTTC. The V call is TRBV20-1, the J call TRBJ1-2; D gene uncertain. This CDR3 region has 13 residues. The germline CDR1 and CDR2 sequences are DFQATT and SNEGSKA (reference sequence). Between the trimmed V and J ends, which lost 5 bases and 4 bases, there was a span of 14 bases.

This clonotype came up a few times. This sequence joins TRBV14 and TRBJ2-1; 12 positions agree with TRBD2. This CDR3 is built from 15 residues. Germline values: CDR1 SGHDN, CDR2 FVKESK. V dropped 1 base and J dropped 9; count of bases not matched to a gene: 4. This CDR3 is CASSQGWTSGAEQFF. The CDR3 coding sequence is TGTGCCAGCAGCCAAGGATGGACTAGCGGGGCTGAGCAGTTCTTC.

This clonotype was detected only a few times. J is TRBJ1-5 and V is TRBV24-1; D is unclear. This CDR3 has 13 amino acids. Germline loops: CDR1 KGHDR, CDR2 SFDVKD. Trimming shortened V by 6 bases and J by 4 bases, and 9 bases separated the two germline ends. In DNA, the CDR3 is TGTGCCACCAGTCCGGATTCTAATCAGCCCCAGCATTTT. Its protein is CATSPDSNQPQHF.

The chain recombines TRBV7-2 with TRBJ1-5, with 8 bases aligning to TRBD1. The CDR3 consists of 15 residues. The germline V gene has CDR1 SGHTA and CDR2 FQGNSA. After removal of 4 bases from V and 0 bases from J, the junction contained 2 bases not matched to a gene. The CDR3 bases are TGTGCCAGCAGCTCGACAGGGGATAGCAATCAGCCCCAGCATTTT. As protein: CASSSTGDSNQPQHF.

V gene TRBV4-3 combines with J gene TRBJ2-5, with a weak D call TRBD1 (5 bases). The CDR3 spans 13 residues. CDR1 and CDR2 from the germline V gene are LGHNA and YSLEER. V was trimmed by 0 bases and J by 9 bases, leaving 11 bases between them. This CDR3 is CASSQETTAAQYF. For the CDR3, the DNA is TGCGCCAGCAGCCAAGAAACGACAGCTGCCCAGTACTTC.

This clonotype was detected a few times. The chain carries TRBV2 and TRBJ2-1; D unresolved. This CDR3 has 15 amino acids. Germline values: CDR1 SNHLY, CDR2 FYNNEI. Trimming shortened V by 2 bases and J by 8 bases, and 16 bases separated the two germline ends. The CDR3 coding sequence is TGTGCCAGCAGTGAATTCGAGCCAGGTCTCTATGAGCAGTTCTTC. This gives the protein CASSEFEPGLYEQFF.

The chain joins TRBV5-6 to TRBJ2-7; no clear D gene. Germline V lookup: CDR1 SGHDT, CDR2 YYEEEE. The CDR3 runs 13 residues. Trimming pared 1 base from V and 2 bases from J, leaving 7 bases between. The CDR3 reads CASSLPNTYEQYV. The CDR3 DNA reads TGTGCCAGCAGCTTGCCGAACACCTACGAGCAGTACGTC.

This clonotype was seen a few times. This chain uses TRBV12-3 or TRBV12-4 with TRBJ1-3; a weak D match, TRBD1 (5 bases). The CDR3 extends over 15 amino acids. The V and J ends lost 2 bases and 4 bases respectively, with 12 bases between them. The CDR3 DNA reads TGTGCCAGCAGTTTATCCGCAGGGTCGGGAAACACCATATATTTT. Translating gives CASSLSAGSGNTIYF.

The chain joins TRBV5-1 to TRBJ2-3, with D unresolved. V lost 1 base and J lost 7, with 7 bases in between. Per germline, CDR1 SGHRS and CDR2 YFSETQ. The CDR3 has 12 residues. DNA for the CDR3: TGCGCCAGCAGCTTGATGGGAAATACGCAGTATTTT. This sequence encodes CASSLMGNTQYF.

This clonotype was recorded a few times. This chain links TRBV18 with TRBJ2-7, with D unresolved. V lost 0 bases to trimming and J lost 1 base, with 10 bases between them. Per germline, CDR1 KGHSH and CDR2 LQKENI. This CDR3 region has 15 residues. This CDR3 is CASSPPGAASYEQYV. CDR3 DNA: TGTGCCAGCTCACCACCCGGCGCAGCTTCCTACGAGCAGTACGTC.

This chain links TRBV7-2 with TRBJ2-3, with TRBD2 matching over 10 bases. CDR3 size: 15 residues. Per the germline V gene, CDR1 is SGHTA and CDR2 is FQGNSA. V lost 1 base and J lost 6; bases outside the gene matches: 4. The CDR3 nucleotides read TGTGCCAGCAGCTTAGTAAGCGGGGGGGTTGATACGCAGTATTTT. Translation gives CASSLVSGGVDTQYF.

This clonotype has only a few counts. This chain links TRBV12-3 or TRBV12-4 with TRBJ1-1; D unclear. The germline V and J ends were trimmed by 6 bases and 11 bases, with 19 bases remaining between them. This CDR3 is 13 amino acids long. CDR3 DNA sequence: TGTGCCAGCAGCGAACCACCGGGTGGTTGGGCTTTCTTT. Residues: CASSEPPGGWAFF.

The rearrangement joins TRBV12-3 or TRBV12-4 to TRBJ1-6; D possibly corresponds to TRBD1 (6 bases). The CDR3 is 16 amino acids. V was trimmed by 2 bases and J by 6 bases, leaving 14 bases between them. The CDR3 DNA reads as TGTGCCAGCAGTTTATCGGCAGGGGCCGGTAATTCACCCCTCCACTTT. Its protein product is CASSLSAGAGNSPLHF.